These 30 T cell receptor beta chains share one sample of origin, sequenced in a study of blood T cell repertoires in COVID-19. Libraries were prepared by immunoSEQ multiplex PCR; TCRdb keeps only in-frame clonotypes and omits some of them. The sample carries 45,000 or so clones, roughly four fifths recorded once. Input material: peripheral blood. All receptors come from a human donor in a cohort sampled during active COVID-19.

This clone occurred once. This sequence joins TRBV2 and TRBJ2-6; D may be TRBD2 (6 bases). CDR3 length equals 14 residues. Germline loops: CDR1 SNHLY, CDR2 FYNNEI. V was clipped by 7 bases and J by 3 bases, with 10 bases between them. The CDR3 nucleotides are TGTGCCAGCAAGTCGGGGGTTGGGGCCAACGTCCTGACTTTC. It yields the protein CASKSGVGANVLTF.

Concerning this clone: At one boundary the junction diverges from the germline segment, which might be a read error. The genes are TRBV4-1 and TRBJ1-2; D may be TRBD1 (6 bases). The V gene's germline CDR1 is MGHRA and CDR2 YSYEKL. The CDR3 has 19 amino acids. CDR3 DNA: TGCGCCAGCACCCAAACCACCCTTAGGGGGAGACAGGCTAACTATGGCTACACCTTC. This gives the protein CASTQTTLRGRQANYGYTF.

This clone turned up a few times. The chain joins TRBV7-9 to TRBJ2-7; the match to TRBD1 covers 7 bases. Germline CDR1 is SEHNR and CDR2 is FQNEAQ (reference sequence). J lost 0 bases, V lost 5 bases, and 7 bases had no gene match. CDR3 size: 15 residues. This CDR3 is CASSPGQISSYEQYF. In DNA form, the CDR3 reads TGTGCCAGCAGCCCGGGACAGATTAGCTCCTACGAGCAGTACTTC. Filled out from reference TRBV7-9 and TRBJ2-7, the complete variable domain reads DTGVSQNPRHKITKRGQNVTFRCDPISEHNRLYWYRQTLGQGPEFLTYFQNEAQLEKSRLLSDRFSAERPKGSFSTLEIQRTEQGDSAMYLCASSPGQISSYEQYFGPGTRLTVT.

In DNA form, the CDR3 reads TGTGCCAGCAGTTTATCACTCGGCTACGAGCAGTACTTC. It encodes CASSLSLGYEQYF. The chain links TRBV27 to TRBJ2-7; no clear D. V was pared by 0 bases and J by 3 bases, with 6 bases between. This CDR3 contains 13 residues. Germline V lookup: CDR1 MNHEY, CDR2 SMNVEV (reference sequence).

This chain connects TRBV4-3 to TRBJ1-1, with D uncertain. Germline V gene lookup returns CDR1 LGHNA and CDR2 YSLEER. The ends were cut back, 0 bases at V and 0 bases at J, with 5 bases in the middle. CDR3 length equals 14 residues. The CDR3 DNA reads as TGCGCCAGCAGCCAAGACAGATTGAACACTGAAGCTTTCTTT. This gives the protein CASSQDRLNTEAFF.

The V gene is TRBV11-2, the J gene TRBJ2-7; 7 bases match TRBD1. Losses at the gene ends were 5 bases for V and 4 bases for J; bases not matched to a gene: 11. The length of the CDR3 is 15 residues. Germline V CDR1 and CDR2: SGHAT, FQNNGV. The CDR3 protein is CASSLSRDSRYEQYF. CDR3 bases: TGTGCCAGCAGCCTCAGTAGGGACAGCCGGTACGAGCAGTACTTC.

V and J are TRBV7-8 and TRBJ2-3; a possible D gene is TRBD1 (5 bases). Germline loops: CDR1 SGHVS, CDR2 FQNEAQ. Trimming pared 4 bases from V and 2 bases from J, leaving 16 bases between. The CDR3 has 16 residues. As DNA, the CDR3 is TGTGCCAGCAGCTCCCCCCGGACACTCTACACAGATACGCAGTATTTT. Amino acid sequence: CASSSPRTLYTDTQYF.

This chain links TRBV5-1 with TRBJ2-7; 8 bases map to TRBD1. V gave up 3 bases and J gave up 2 bases; unmatched junction bases: 25. CDR1 is SGHRS, CDR2 YFSETQ, per germline. CDR3 length: 21 residues. CDR3 sequence: CASSSVRQGPSVLSPPYEQYF. The CDR3 coding sequence is TGCGCCAGCAGCTCCGTGAGACAGGGGCCGTCGGTCCTCTCACCCCCCTACGAGCAGTACTTC.

The chain combines TRBV12-5 with TRBJ2-1; a possible D gene is TRBD1 (8 bases). Trimming removed 6 bases at V and 5 bases at J, with 17 bases between. Germline V gene lookup returns CDR1 LGHNT and CDR2 FRNRAP. The CDR3 totals 15 residues. CDR3 amino acids: CASGTGQGGDNEQFF. As DNA, the CDR3 is TGTGCTAGTGGCACCGGACAGGGAGGGGACAATGAGCAGTTCTTC.

Comments on this clone: Other DNA sequences in the same sample also yield this CDR3. This chain uses TRBV19 with TRBJ1-5; 10 nucleotides match TRBD1. The CDR3 extends over 14 amino acids. The germline CDR1 and CDR2 sequences are LNHDA and SQIVND (reference sequence). V gave up 6 bases and J gave up 2 bases; unmatched junction bases: 1. CDR3 amino acids: CASSGTGGNQPQHF. The CDR3 nucleotides read TGTGCCAGTAGCGGGACAGGGGGCAATCAGCCCCAGCATTTT.

This clone has only a few counts. The chain uses TRBV2 and TRBJ1-1; D remains unclear. Trimming took off 4 bases at V and 5 bases at J, with 8 bases between the two ends. This CDR3 spans 12 amino acids. CDR1 and CDR2 from the germline V gene are SNHLY and FYNNEI. This CDR3 is CASSGEFTEAFF. The CDR3 DNA follows: TGTGCCAGCAGTGGTGAGTTTACTGAAGCTTTCTTT.

The chain has TRBV7-9 and TRBJ1-1, with D possibly TRBD1 on 5 matching bases. The germline V and J ends were trimmed by 5 bases and 5 bases, with 18 bases remaining between them. The CDR3 totals 15 residues. CDR1 is SEHNR and CDR2 is FQNEAQ in the germline V gene (reference sequence). CDR3 sequence (DNA): TGTGCCAGCAGCCCAGACGGCGGGGGAGAGACTGAAGCTTTCTTT. Amino acid sequence: CASSPDGGGETEAFF.

The chain links TRBV5-1 to TRBJ2-5; 8 positions agree with TRBD2. This CDR3 has 15 residues. Germline CDR1 and CDR2: SGHRS and YFSETQ. Trimming removed 2 bases from V and 2 bases from J; junction bases left unmatched: 5. CDR3 nucleotide sequence: TGCGCCAGCAGCTTACTTAGCGGGGAACAAGAGACCCAGTACTTC. As protein: CASSLLSGEQETQYF.

This rearrangement joins TRBV7-9 to TRBJ1-6; no clear D gene. V was shortened by 4 bases and J by 8 bases, with 12 bases between the two germline ends. CDR1 and CDR2 (germline): SEHNR, FQNEAQ (reference sequence). This CDR3 is built from 14 residues. The CDR3 coding sequence is TGTGCCAGCAGCTCGCCGAACCGGGATTCACCCCTCCACTTT. Translating gives CASSSPNRDSPLHF.

This sequence joins TRBV5-4 and TRBJ2-7, with 9 bases aligning to TRBD2. CDR1 is SGHNT and CDR2 is YYREEE in the germline V gene (reference sequence). This CDR3 is 14 amino acids long. V lost 4 bases to trimming and J lost 7 bases; unmatched junction nucleotides: 9. CDR3 sequence (DNA): TGTGCCAGCAGCCCACGCGGACTAGCGCGTGAGCAGTACTTC. It codes for CASSPRGLAREQYF.

This chain joins TRBV4-3 and TRBJ2-3, with TRBD1 as a possible D gene (6 bases). Germline values: CDR1 LGHNA, CDR2 YSLEER. V dropped 4 bases and J dropped 0 bases, with 14 bases sitting between them. The CDR3 totals 16 residues. The CDR3 region has the DNA TGCGCCAGCAGCCGTCAGGGGCACCTTAGCACAGATACGCAGTATTTT. Its protein is CASSRQGHLSTDTQYF.

The chain recombines TRBV19 with TRBJ1-6; no clear D. V was cut by 7 bases and J by 7 bases, with 11 bases left in between. Germline values: CDR1 LNHDA, CDR2 SQIVND (reference sequence). The CDR3 extends over 13 amino acids. CDR3 amino acids: CASTEQINSPLHF. DNA for the CDR3: TGTGCCAGTACGGAGCAGATCAATTCACCCCTCCACTTT.

The rearrangement uses TRBV11-1 and TRBJ2-1, with TRBD2 identical over 10 bases. CDR1 and CDR2 (germline): SGHAT, FQDESV (reference sequence). Unmatched junction bases numbered 10, after V lost 5 bases and J lost 9 bases. This CDR3 region has 15 residues. The CDR3: CASSRGSGGAGEQFF. CDR3 in DNA: TGTGCCAGCAGCCGCGGGAGCGGGGGGGCAGGTGAGCAGTTCTTC.

The chain has TRBV30 and TRBJ1-4; the match to TRBD1 covers 7 bases. Looked up from germline, CDR1 is GTSNPN and CDR2 is SVGIG (reference sequence). This CDR3 is built from 15 residues. The ends lost 4 bases at V and 7 bases at J; junction bases unmatched: 12. The CDR3 loop reads CAWTQGQVSFEKLFF. The CDR3, as DNA: TGTGCCTGGACCCAAGGACAGGTTTCATTTGAAAAACTGTTTTTT.

V is TRBV7-8 and J is TRBJ1-1; no clear D gene. V shed 2 bases and J shed 0 bases, with 19 bases lying between them. The CDR3 is 18 amino acids. In germline, CDR1 is SGHVS, CDR2 FQNEAQ. The CDR3 protein is CASSLNIRRASMNTEAFF. The DNA of the CDR3 is TGTGCCAGCAGCTTAAATATTCGGAGGGCATCTATGAACACTGAAGCTTTCTTT.

This clone was detected a few times. The chain uses TRBV24-1 and TRBJ2-6; 7 bases map to TRBD1. The CDR3 contains 15 residues. Germline assignment: CDR1 KGHDR and CDR2 SFDVKD. V lost 9 bases to trimming and J lost 1 base; unmatched junction nucleotides: 5. In DNA form, the CDR3 reads TGTGCCACCGGGGACAGTACTTCTGGGGCCAACGTCCTGACTTTC. Translated, it gives CATGDSTSGANVLTF.

The chain is built from TRBV3-1 (or the pseudogene TRBV3-2) and TRBJ1-1; tentatively, D is TRBD1 (6 bases). Looked up from germline, CDR1 is LGHDT and CDR2 is YNNKEL (reference sequence). Between the trimmed V and J ends, which lost 2 bases and 1 base, there was a span of 11 bases. The CDR3 is 15 amino acids. DNA of the CDR3: TGTGCCAGCAGCCAAATTGGCAGGGGGAACACTGAAGCTTTCTTT. This translates into CASSQIGRGNTEAFF.

The chain joins TRBV7-8 to TRBJ2-6, with D perhaps matching TRBD1 (6 bases). Trimming left V 5 bases short and J 4 bases short, with 21 bases between. The CDR3 runs to 18 residues. Germline V gene data show CDR1 as SGHVS and CDR2 as FQNEAQ. CDR3 in DNA: TGTGCCAGCAGCGCCCTCACAGGGATCTATTCGGGGGCCAACGTCCTGACTTTC. Translation: CASSALTGIYSGANVLTF.

The genes are TRBV5-8 and TRBJ2-3, with 10 bases that match TRBD2. The CDR3 has 16 amino acids. The V gene's germline CDR1 is SGHTS and CDR2 YDEGEE. V shed 5 bases, J shed 0 bases, and the junction held 6 bases outside the gene matches. In DNA, the CDR3 is TGTGCCAGCAGTAGCCTAGCGGGGGCTAGCACAGATACGCAGTATTTT. This translates into CASSSLAGASTDTQYF.

J is TRBJ1-1 and V is TRBV4-1; 7 bases match TRBD1. Looked up from germline, CDR1 is MGHRA and CDR2 is YSYEKL. This CDR3 spans 17 amino acids. V lost 1 base to trimming and J lost 3 bases; unmatched junction nucleotides: 11. The DNA of the CDR3 is TGCGCCAGCAGCCAAGTTGGGCCCCTTACAGGGGACACTGAAGCTTTCTTT. Translated, it gives CASSQVGPLTGDTEAFF.

In its sample, this clone was seen a few times. The chain joins TRBV4-1 to TRBJ1-2; the D gene is possibly TRBD1 (6 bases). The germline CDR1 and CDR2 sequences are MGHRA and YSYEKL. Trimming took 1 base from V and 4 from J, leaving 16 bases between them. The CDR3 runs 16 residues. CDR3 protein: CASSQALQGGSYGYTF. DNA for the CDR3: TGCGCCAGCAGCCAAGCCCTACAGGGAGGGAGCTATGGCTACACCTTC.

This sequence joins TRBV28 and TRBJ1-2; weak D call: TRBD1 (5 bases). CDR3 length equals 14 residues. The V gene lost 5 bases and the J gene lost 1 base, with 11 bases spanning the gap. Germline V gives CDR1 MDHEN, CDR2 SYDVKM. CDR3 in DNA: TGTGCCAGCAGTGGTGTGGACATTAACTATGGCTACACCTTC. Encoded protein: CASSGVDINYGYTF.

The J gene is TRBJ2-3, the V gene TRBV3-1 (or the pseudogene TRBV3-2); 11 positions agree with TRBD2. CDR3 length equals 16 residues. J gave up 4 bases and V 5 bases, and 8 bases lay outside the gene matches. Germline assignment: CDR1 LGHDT and CDR2 YNNKEL (reference sequence). The CDR3 region is CASSYSGGGFADTQYF. Here the CDR3 DNA reads TGTGCCAGCAGCTATAGCGGGGGGGGGTTTGCAGATACGCAGTATTTT.

The chain recombines TRBV15 with TRBJ1-2, with 9 positions matching TRBD1. V dropped 5 bases and J dropped 5; count of bases not matched to a gene: 6. CDR3 size: 14 residues. CDR1 is LNHNV and CDR2 is YYDKDF in the germline V gene (reference sequence). The CDR3: CATSGTGGGYGYTF. CDR3 nucleotides: TGTGCCACCAGCGGTACAGGGGGCGGGTATGGCTACACCTTC.

The count of this clone is one. J is TRBJ2-3 and V is TRBV9; tentative D call: TRBD2 (6 bases). Germline CDR1 reads SGDLS; CDR2 reads YYNGEE. The CDR3 is 18 amino acids. V dropped 0 bases and J dropped 0 bases, with 17 bases sitting between them. CDR3 sequence (DNA): TGTGCCAGCAGCGTAGGCGGAGGCGGGACCGCTAGCACAGATACGCAGTATTTT. It encodes CASSVGGGGTASTDTQYF.